The rows below give T cell receptor beta chains drawn from one sample of a study of spatial heterogeneity in lung cancer. TCRdb re-called the 5' RACE reads with MiXCR, one entry per CDR3 protein. The sample includes roughly 48,000 distinct CDR3 sequences, roughly 5.7% of them seen just once. The material was PBMCs, obtained at surgery. The receptors were gathered from a male donor with early-stage non-small cell lung cancer. The CDR3 runs from the conserved cysteine through the conserved F or W. D genes are given only for firm matches. Size is omitted from some rows. Given values are once, few, many or a class for expanded clones.

D,length,size,V,J,DNA,CDR3
TRBD1,14,many,TRBV30,TRBJ2-7,TGTGCCTGCACCGGGACAGGGGGCCTATACGAGCAGTACTTC,CACTGTGGLYEQYF
NA,16,many,TRBV5-1,TRBJ2-1,TGCGCCAGCAGCCTCAGGGGAGCACGTTTCTACAATGAGCAGTTCTTC,CASSLRGARFYNEQFF
TRBD2,15,many,TRBV15,TRBJ2-1,TGTGCCACCAGCGTGACTAGCGGGAGTGAGAATGAGCAGTTCTTC,CATSVTSGSENEQFF
TRBD2,14,many,TRBV7-2,TRBJ2-3,TGTGCCAGCAGCTTGGGGACTAGCGGGGGGAAGCAGTATTTT,CASSLGTSGGKQYF
TRBD2,15,many,TRBV3-1,TRBJ2-1,TGTGCCAGCAGCCCCGTACTAGCGGGAGACAATGAGCAGTTCTTC,CASSPVLAGDNEQFF
NA,13,NA,TRBV6-6,TRBJ1-6,TGTGCCAGCGGCGGGCAGCTTAATTCACCCCTCCACTTT,CASGGQLNSPLHF
NA,14,many,TRBV15,TRBJ2-7,TGTGCCACCAGCAGAGCCGGCTCCTCCTACGAGCAGTACTTC,CATSRAGSSYEQYF
NA,16,many,TRBV7-2,TRBJ1-2,TGTGCCAGCAGCCATTTAGGACAGTCAGCTAACTATGGCTACACCTTC,CASSHLGQSANYGYTF
TRBD2,20,many,TRBV7-8,TRBJ2-1,TGTGCCAGCAGCTTAGGGGGACTAGCGGGGAATCGGCGTCAGGTCAATGAGCAGTTCTTC,CASSLGGLAGNRRQVNEQFF
NA,14,many,TRBV20-1,TRBJ1-1,TGCAGTGCCCCAACCTTATCGGGGGGCACTGAAGCTTTCTTT,CSAPTLSGGTEAFF
NA,14,many,TRBV5-1,TRBJ2-3,TGCGCCAGCAGCTTGGACGGTCGCACAGATACGCAGTATTTT,CASSLDGRTDTQYF
NA,19,few,TRBV4-3,TRBJ2-3,TGCGCCAGCAGCCAAGATGAGGTCCTAACGCCCGCGACCACAGATACGCAGTATTTT,CASSQDEVLTPATTDTQYF
NA,14,many,TRBV7-8,TRBJ2-3,TGTGCCAGCAGCCGGCGGGTGGACACAGATACGCAGTATTTT,CASSRRVDTDTQYF
NA,13,NA,TRBV11-3,TRBJ2-5,TGTGCCAGCAGCAAGGGACTGGAGGAGACCCAGTACTTC,CASSKGLEETQYF
TRBD2,16,many,TRBV5-4,TRBJ2-7,TGTGCCAGCAGCTCACTAGCGGGATCCGACTCCTACGAGCAGTACTTC,CASSSLAGSDSYEQYF
TRBD2,15,many,TRBV20-1,TRBJ2-7,TGCAGTGCCACTGATAGCGGGAAATACTACGTCGAGCAGTACTTC,CSATDSGKYYVEQYF
TRBD2,15,few,TRBV7-8,TRBJ2-1,TGTGCCAGCAGCCCCCTGACTAGCGGGCACAATGAGCAGTTCTTC,CASSPLTSGHNEQFF
NA,11,many,TRBV20-1,TRBJ2-7,TGCAGTGCTGAGTGGCAAGACGAGCAGTACTTC,CSAEWQDEQYF
TRBD1,15,many,TRBV7-3,TRBJ2-6,TGTGCCAGCAGCCTACAGGGGGCTGGGGCCAACGTCCTGACTTTC,CASSLQGAGANVLTF
NA,11,NA,TRBV11-2,TRBJ2-5,TGTGCCAGCAGCTTAGGGAGGAACCAGTACTTC,CASSLGRNQYF
NA,14,many,TRBV10-3,TRBJ2-7,TGTGCCATCAGTGAGGCGAACAGGGATAGCGAGCAGTACTTC,CAISEANRDSEQYF
TRBD1,15,many,TRBV12-3/TRBV12-4,TRBJ2-2,TGTGCCAGCAGCCGGACAGGGGTTGGGACCGGGGAGCTGTTTTTT,CASSRTGVGTGELFF
NA,11,many,TRBV20-1,TRBJ2-1,TGCAGTGCCCCCCGGCTGAATGAGCAGTTCTTC,CSAPRLNEQFF
NA,17,many,TRBV11-2,TRBJ2-1,TGTGCCAGCAGCTTTCGGGGTCGGCGGGACCCAGGGAATGAGCAGTTCTTC,CASSFRGRRDPGNEQFF
NA,15,many,TRBV5-1,TRBJ2-3,TGCGCCAGCAGCTTGGGACTAGACGGCACAGATACGCAGTATTTT,CASSLGLDGTDTQYF
TRBD2,15,many,TRBV15,TRBJ2-3,TGTGCCACCAGCACCTTAGCGGGAGTTTCAGATACGCAGTATTTT,CATSTLAGVSDTQYF